The clone carrying this T cell receptor beta chain occurred a few times. Sequencing was performed with immunoSEQ multiplex PCR; in TCRdb, only in-frame clones are kept and a portion is missing. The data hold about 26,000 clones, with around 86% observed a single time. These data come from a study of control samples from healthy donors and cancer patients. The CDR3 runs to 15 residues. The J segment lost 3 bases and the V segment lost 3 bases, leaving 6 bases of the junction unmatched. Germline-derived CDR1 and CDR2 are SGHNT and YYREEE (reference sequence). The rearrangement joins TRBV5-4 to TRBJ2-1; 7 bases map to TRBD2. The source is a man aged 55 to 70 with colorectal cancer. What was sequenced was PBMCs. CDR3 coding DNA: TGTGCCAGCAGCTCACCTAGCGGACGCTACAATGAGCAGTTCTTC. This gives the protein CASSSPSGRYNEQFF.